Many counts were recorded for the clone carrying this T cell receptor (beta chain). The antigen is undetermined. This entry comes from a study of T cell repertoires in cytomegalovirus infection. Whole-study context: An indication of both CMV infection and matching HLA type came from public TCR beta signatures. Broader study findings: Frequencies of public TCR beta families were cumulated, and this identified carriers of CMV plus the relevant HLA. HLA-C-restricted CMV-specific TCR beta clonotypes prevailed in the ex vivo response.

MiXCR, run by TCRdb on the reads, gives a single entry per CDR3 protein. In the table there are around 320,000 distinct CDR3 sequences, more than 8% of which are singletons. V lost 10 bases, J lost 9 bases, and 16 bases lay in between. The CDR3 contains 12 residues. Germline-derived CDR1 and CDR2 are MDHEN and SYDVKM. This TCR came from a human donor in good health (CMV status not recorded). Some clones in this sample may be carry-over from other donors' samples. V is TRBV28 and J is TRBJ2-1, with TRBD2 as a possible D gene (6 bases). The sequencing sample was made of PBMCs. CDR3 sequence: CATGGIASEQFF. In DNA form, the CDR3 reads TGTGCCACTGGGGGGATAGCGTCTGAGCAGTTCTTC.